This passage covers 3 T cell receptor beta chains from one sample sequenced in a study of T cells in Graves' hyperthyroidism and ophthalmopathy. Amplification yielded TCR beta CDR3 regions, with RNA transcripts as the source. The HTBI set primed first-round TCR CDR3 RT-PCR. Each CDR3 protein gets one entry after TCRdb re-called the multiplex PCR reads with MiXCR. The repertoire holds about 640,000 distinct CDR3 sequences, less than 25% seen once, with 34% in the top ten. Sequencing was carried out using blood. These receptors all come from a man aged 25-45 years with Graves' ophthalmopathy.

This clonotype occurred a few times. The chain is built from TRBV20-1 and TRBJ2-5; 9 bases match TRBD2. The CDR3 consists of 15 residues. V gave up 2 bases and J gave up 2 bases; unmatched junction bases: 6. In germline, CDR1 is DFQATT, CDR2 SNEGSKA (reference sequence). Written as DNA, the CDR3 is TGCAGTGCTAGAAGGCAGACTAGCGGACAAGAGACCCAGTACTTC. It encodes CSARRQTSGQETQYF.

This clonotype was seen many times. This chain uses TRBV20-1 with TRBJ2-3; D remains ambiguous. CDR1 is DFQATT, CDR2 SNEGSKA, per germline (reference sequence). V was shortened by 2 bases and J by 2 bases, with 14 bases between the two germline ends. The CDR3 contains 15 residues. CDR3 protein: CSARSASAYTDTQYF. The CDR3 nucleotides read TGCAGTGCTAGATCCGCGTCGGCTTACACAGATACGCAGTATTTT.

There are a few counts of this clonotype. The V and J genes are TRBV3-1 and TRBJ1-1; the match to TRBD1 covers 8 bases. The V gene end was trimmed by 0 bases and the J gene end by 7 bases; junction bases not matched to a gene: 1. The length of the CDR3 is 13 residues. Germline V gene sequence: CDR1 LGHDT, CDR2 YNNKEL (reference sequence). CDR3 residues: CASSQEGTGEAFF. The DNA of the CDR3 is TGTGCCAGCAGCCAAGAGGGGACAGGTGAAGCTTTCTTT.